These T cell receptor beta chains were read from a single sample in a study of CD8+ T cells in alopecia areata. Only in-frame clones appear in the TCRdb table, and some are missing; sequencing was by immunoSEQ multiplex PCR. The table has over 200,000 clones, about three fifths seen once. The specimen comprised CD4+ T cells sorted from blood, sampled at week 0. Receptors originate from a human donor with alopecia areata. The CDR3 runs from the conserved cysteine through the conserved F or W. Fields, in order: clone size, V gene, J gene, D gene, CDR3 DNA, CDR3 protein. D genes are given only for firm matches. A row's size may be missing; if present it is once, few, many or a size class.

>NA|TRBV5-1|TRBJ2-1|TRBD1
TGCGCCAGCAGCTTGGCCTTTGGACAGGGATTTGGTGAGCAGTTCTTC
CASSLAFGQGFGEQFF
>NA|TRBV5-1|TRBJ2-7|NA
TGCGCCAGCAGCTTGAACAGGGCCCCCTACGAGCAGTACTTC
CASSLNRAPYEQYF
>NA|TRBV30|TRBJ2-1|TRBD1
TGTGCCTGGAGACACCGGGACAGGGTACAGGGCTACAATGAGCAGTTCTTC
CAWRHRDRVQGYNEQFF
>NA|TRBV30|TRBJ2-3|NA
TGTGCCTGGAGTGTAGGATTAGGGGATACGCAGTATTTT
CAWSVGLGDTQYF
>few|TRBV30|TRBJ2-7|TRBD1
TGTGCCTGGAGTCCTAATGAGACAGGGGGCGAGCAGTACTTC
CAWSPNETGGEQYF
>NA|TRBV5-6|TRBJ1-2|NA
TGTGCCAGCAGCTTGGCCTATGGCTACACCTTC
CASSLAYGYTF
>NA|TRBV7-2|TRBJ2-1|NA
TGTGCCAGCAGCTTAGCTGTGAACTCGCATGAGCAGTTCTTC
CASSLAVNSHEQFF
>NA|TRBV27|TRBJ1-3|NA
TGTGCCAGCAGTTCGCCCACCAGGGACCGTGGAAACACCATATATTTT
CASSSPTRDRGNTIYF
>few|TRBV5-1|TRBJ1-2|NA
TGCGCCAGCAGCTTGGGCACAAACTATGGCTACACCTTC
CASSLGTNYGYTF
>few|TRBV7-2|TRBJ1-1|NA
TGTGCCAGCAGTCGGAGTCGGTACGCTGAAGCTTTCTTT
CASSRSRYAEAFF